The 23 T cell receptor beta chains below all came from one sample that was sequenced in a study of PD-1 blockade in classical Hodgkin lymphoma. Only in-frame clones appear in the TCRdb table, and some are missing; sequencing was by immunoSEQ multiplex PCR. Here the sample spans 43,000 or so clones, 88% being singletons. All patients relapsed after autologous stem cell transplantation, and brentuximab vedotin exposure varied. The sample was peripheral blood mononuclear cells (PBMCs), taken at baseline. Receptor source: a human donor with classical Hodgkin lymphoma.

J is TRBJ1-2 and V is TRBV19; 8 bases fit TRBD1. CDR3 size: 15 residues. Germline-derived CDR1 and CDR2 are LNHDA and SQIVND (reference sequence). V lost 5 bases and J lost 6; bases outside the gene matches: 11. The CDR3 sequence is CASSSTSDRGNGYTF. CDR3 nucleotides: TGTGCCAGTAGTTCCACCTCCGACAGGGGAAATGGCTACACCTTC.

V and J are TRBV13 and TRBJ1-4, with D uncertain. V gave up 5 bases and J gave up 0 bases, with 10 bases separating them. The CDR3 totals 15 residues. CDR1 is PRHDT, CDR2 FYEKMQ, per germline (reference sequence). CDR3 bases: TGTGCCAGCAGCCGGAGGGCCACAACTAATGAAAAACTGTTTTTT. Protein product: CASSRRATTNEKLFF.

The chain recombines TRBV5-3 with TRBJ2-7, with D unresolved. TRBV5-3 is noted as an ORF with a role that remains uncertain. This CDR3 comprises 10 residues. With 4 bases removed from V and 7 bases from J, the gap between germline ends came to 6 bases. Here the CDR3 reads CARSVGEQYF. CDR3 coding DNA: TGTGCCAGAAGCGTAGGGGAGCAGTACTTC.

The chain employs TRBV28 and TRBJ1-2, with 7 bases that match TRBD1. Germline CDR1 and CDR2: MDHEN and SYDVKM. Trimming took 10 bases from V and 7 from J; bases not matched to a gene: 3. The CDR3 spans 10 residues. In nucleotides, the CDR3 is TGTGCCACCCAGGGGGGTGGCTACACCTTC. Translating gives CATQGGGYTF.

This clone has only one observation. The V and J genes are TRBV19 and TRBJ1-5; maybe TRBD1 (5 bases). The CDR3 loop spans 14 amino acids. The ends were cut back, 5 bases at V and 3 bases at J, with 11 bases in the middle. Germline CDR1 is LNHDA and CDR2 is SQIVND (reference sequence). The CDR3 region has the DNA TGTGCCAGTAGTGAGGGACGGCACAATCAGCCCCAGCATTTT. Its translation: CASSEGRHNQPQHF.

DNA of the CDR3: TGTGCCAGCAGTTACGGTGTAGGGGGAAGCCCCGGGGAGCTGTTTTTT. Translating it yields CASSYGVGGSPGELFF. This rearrangement joins TRBV6-6 to TRBJ2-2, with TRBD1 as a possible D gene (6 bases). V lost 2 bases and J lost 6, with 16 bases in between. Germline lookup yields CDR1 MNHNY and CDR2 SVGAGI (reference sequence). CDR3 length: 16 amino acids.

The V call is TRBV29-1, the J call TRBJ2-5; 7 bases fit TRBD1. Germline trimming cut 4 bases from V and 4 bases from J; bases unmatched to any gene: 6. The CDR3 is 13 residues long. Germline CDR1 and CDR2: SQVTM and ANQGSEA. The CDR3 sequence is CSVGPSGGETQYF. The CDR3 DNA is TGCAGCGTTGGGCCTTCAGGGGGAGAGACCCAGTACTTC. Filled out from reference TRBV29-1 and TRBJ2-5, the complete variable domain reads SAVISQKPSRDICQRGTSLTIQCQVDSQVTMMFWYRQQPGQSLTLIATANQGSEATYESGFVIDKFPISRPNLTFSTLTVSNMSPEDSSIYLCSVGPSGGETQYFGPGTRLLVL.

The chain employs TRBV19 and TRBJ2-5; D perhaps matches TRBD2 (5 bases). The V end lost 5 bases, the J end lost 2 bases, and 12 bases lay between the germline ends. The CDR3 contains 14 residues. CDR1 and CDR2 (germline): LNHDA, SQIVND (reference sequence). The CDR3 DNA reads TGTGCCAGTAGTTTTACCGGGGTACAAGAGACCCAGTACTTC. This codes for CASSFTGVQETQYF.

This chain joins TRBV6-5 and TRBJ2-5, with D possibly matching TRBD1 (7 bases). The CDR3 sequence is 14 residues long. Germline V gene sequence: CDR1 MNHEY, CDR2 SVGAGI. V was cut by 4 bases and J by 5 bases, with 14 bases left in between. CDR3 region: CASSWGDRGETQYF. In DNA, the CDR3 is TGTGCCAGCAGTTGGGGGGACAGAGGGGAGACCCAGTACTTC.

The chain is built from TRBV19 and TRBJ2-7, with D possibly matching TRBD2 (7 bases). The CDR3 totals 18 residues. V lost 3 bases and J 0 bases, leaving 21 bases between the germline ends. Per the germline V gene, CDR1 is LNHDA and CDR2 is SQIVND (reference sequence). The CDR3 sequence: CASSMAGAASGISYEQYF. CDR3 nucleotide sequence: TGTGCCAGTAGTATGGCAGGGGCTGCTAGCGGAATCTCCTACGAGCAGTACTTC.

The V and J genes are TRBV2 and TRBJ1-3; 10 bases agree with TRBD1. This CDR3 spans 15 amino acids. Trimming at V came to 7 bases and at J to 2 bases, leaving 5 bases not matched to a gene. CDR1 SNHLY and CDR2 FYNNEI come from the germline V gene. The CDR3 loop is CASTFDRGPGNTIYF. In nucleotides, the CDR3 is TGTGCCAGCACCTTTGACAGGGGGCCTGGAAACACCATATATTTT.

The chain uses TRBV9 and TRBJ2-2; 9 positions agree with TRBD2. The germline V gene encodes CDR1 SGDLS and CDR2 YYNGEE. The V gene end was trimmed by 0 bases and the J gene end by 5 bases; junction bases not matched to a gene: 8. The CDR3 extends over 17 amino acids. The CDR3 coding sequence is TGTGCCAGCAGCGTAGGGCGGGAGGGCCCTCGAACCGGGGAGCTGTTTTTT. It translates to CASSVGREGPRTGELFF.

This clone has only one observation. The chain employs TRBV9 and TRBJ2-7; D is uncertain. Germline CDR1 and CDR2: SGDLS and YYNGEE. The CDR3 totals 13 residues. Trimming removed 0 bases at V and 5 bases at J, with 9 bases between. CDR3 protein: CASSVGPVHEQYF. The CDR3 DNA sequence: TGTGCCAGCAGCGTAGGTCCAGTCCACGAGCAGTACTTC.

The chain employs TRBV4-2 and TRBJ1-3, with unresolved D. CDR3 length: 12 residues. The V gene's germline CDR1 is LGHNA and CDR2 YNFKEQ. The V and J ends lost 1 base and 4 bases respectively, with 2 bases between them. Here the CDR3 reads CASSQAGNTIYF. The DNA for the CDR3 is TGTGCCAGCAGCCAAGCCGGAAACACCATATATTTT.

The J gene is TRBJ2-3, the V gene TRBV5-8; D possibly corresponds to TRBD2 (7 bases). CDR3 length equals 17 residues. The germline V gene has CDR1 SGHTS and CDR2 YDEGEE. Trimming left V 0 bases short and J 2 bases short, with 16 bases between. Here the CDR3 DNA reads TGTGCCAGCAGCTTGGATGGGGGGGGGCCCCTCACAGATACGCAGTATTTT. Protein product: CASSLDGGGPLTDTQYF.

This clone was counted only a few times. The chain is built from TRBV28 and TRBJ2-5, with D hard to call. Trimming left V 2 bases short and J 5 bases short, with 9 bases between. Germline-derived CDR1 and CDR2 are MDHEN and SYDVKM. The CDR3 consists of 13 residues. The CDR3 DNA sequence: TGTGCCAGCAGTTTAAGCCTCTGGGAGACCCAGTACTTC. It translates to CASSLSLWETQYF.

V usage is TRBV5-1 and J usage is TRBJ2-3; 13 nucleotides line up with TRBD2. The CDR3 consists of 18 residues. Germline V gene data show CDR1 as SGHRS and CDR2 as YFSETQ. Trimming took 0 bases from V and 0 from J; bases not matched to a gene: 4. The CDR3 is CASSLGTSGGSSTDTQYF. The DNA for the CDR3 is TGCGCCAGCAGCTTGGGGACTAGCGGGGGTTCAAGCACAGATACGCAGTATTTT.

The chain carries TRBV13 and TRBJ2-7; D call uncertain. Germline V gives CDR1 PRHDT, CDR2 FYEKMQ (reference sequence). V lost 0 bases and J lost 0, with 6 bases in between. CDR3 length: 14 amino acids. The CDR3 spells CASSLGRSSYEQYF. The CDR3 bases are TGTGCCAGCAGCTTAGGTCGTAGCTCCTACGAGCAGTACTTC. Looking up the rest from reference TRBV13 and TRBJ2-7 gives the full variable domain: AAGVIQSPRHLIKEKRETATLKCYPIPRHDTVYWYQQGPGQDPQFLISFYEKMQSDKGSIPDRFSAQQFSDYHSELNMSSLELGDSALYFCASSLGRSSYEQYFGPGTRLTVT.

This clone was recorded once. The V and J genes are TRBV6-1 and TRBJ1-5; maybe TRBD1 (5 bases). The V end lost 6 bases, the J end lost 2 bases, and 14 bases lay between the germline ends. The V gene's germline CDR1 is MNHNS and CDR2 SASEGT. The CDR3 sequence is 15 residues long. CDR3 bases: TGTGCCAGCAGGGGAGGGGCCGCGGGCAATCAGCCCCAGCATTTT. Amino acid sequence: CASRGGAAGNQPQHF.

The chain couples TRBV6-6 to TRBJ2-2; either TRBD1 or TRBD2 may supply D (6 bases each). Per germline, CDR1 MNHNY and CDR2 SVGAGI (reference sequence). CDR3 length: 12 amino acids. Trimming removed 7 bases from V and 6 bases from J, with 9 bases in between. The CDR3 DNA sequence: TGTGCCAGCAAAGGGGGGCCCGGGGAGCTGTTTTTT. It is translated as CASKGGPGELFF.

The rearrangement uses TRBV29-1 and TRBJ2-7; 10 bases match TRBD2. J was trimmed by 2 bases and V by 0 bases; bases with no gene match: 10. The CDR3 has 17 residues. Germline V gives CDR1 SQVTM, CDR2 ANQGSEA. The CDR3 spells CSVEDPGRTSGPYEQYF. CDR3 nucleotide sequence: TGCAGCGTTGAAGATCCTGGAAGGACTAGCGGCCCCTACGAGCAGTACTTC.

This chain connects TRBV7-3 to TRBJ2-2; unclear D gene. CDR3 length: 16 amino acids. The germline CDR1 and CDR2 sequences are SGHTA and FQGTGA. V lost 1 base and J lost 2, with 11 bases in between. The CDR3 spells CASSLSPTINTGELFF. The CDR3 region has the DNA TGTGCCAGCAGCTTAAGTCCAACTATAAACACCGGGGAGCTGTTTTTT.

The table lists this clone with a count of one. The rearrangement links TRBV18 to TRBJ1-6; TRBD1 matches at 8 bases. Germline loops: CDR1 KGHSH, CDR2 LQKENI. The CDR3 extends over 15 amino acids. V lost 8 bases, J lost 7 bases, and 10 bases stayed unmatched. This CDR3 reads CASLPGGQGNSPLHF. CDR3 bases: TGTGCCAGCCTGCCCGGCGGACAGGGAAATTCACCCCTCCACTTT.